This TCR beta chain stems from a study of blood T cell repertoires in COVID-19. Overall study context: Both acute and convalescent COVID-19 samples were obtained from the United States, Italy and Spain.

Sequencing used immunoSEQ multiplex PCR; TCRdb keeps in-frame clones, though not all of them. The sample carries fewer than 200,000 clones, over 75% recorded once. The CDR3 length is 13 residues. Germline V CDR1 and CDR2: MNHEY, SMNVEV (reference sequence). The J segment lost 7 bases and the V segment lost 6 bases, leaving 6 bases of the junction unmatched. This sequence originates from a man aged 50-59 years with acute or convalescent COVID-19. This chain connects TRBV27 to TRBJ1-5; TRBD1 aligns across 7 bases. The sample comprised peripheral blood. The CDR3 sequence is CASSFTGVQPQHF. CDR3 in DNA: TGTGCCAGCAGCTTTACAGGGGTCCAGCCCCAGCATTTT.